The present T cell receptor (beta chain) was sequenced within a study of cytotoxic CD8 clonotypes in ibrutinib-treated CLL. Whole-study findings and limits: Against age-matched healthy donors, baseline clonality ran higher and tracked circulating CD8+ T-cell counts. Progressing patients had sampling times that differed from those of sustained-remission patients. Contraction or stability on treatment was seen for public clonotypes, which were uncommon.

Remarks on this clone: The target antigen is unknown.

The data were produced by immunoSEQ multiplex PCR, yet TCRdb's version contains in-frame clones alone and is incomplete. The repertoire holds 160,000 or so clones, with about 88% as singletons. V trimming: 2 bases; J trimming: 7 bases; junction bases outside the gene matches: 6. The CDR3 totals 15 residues. The germline gives CDR1 SGHRS, CDR2 YFSETQ. This chain connects TRBV5-1 to TRBJ1-4; 9 nucleotides line up with TRBD1. The starting material was PBMCs, obtained at disease progression, from a patient treated with ibrutinib. The TCR comes from a human donor with chronic lymphocytic leukemia. This chain's CDR3 is CASSFGDRGSEKLFF. CDR3 nucleotide sequence: TGCGCCAGCAGCTTTGGTGACAGGGGGAGTGAAAAACTGTTTTTT.